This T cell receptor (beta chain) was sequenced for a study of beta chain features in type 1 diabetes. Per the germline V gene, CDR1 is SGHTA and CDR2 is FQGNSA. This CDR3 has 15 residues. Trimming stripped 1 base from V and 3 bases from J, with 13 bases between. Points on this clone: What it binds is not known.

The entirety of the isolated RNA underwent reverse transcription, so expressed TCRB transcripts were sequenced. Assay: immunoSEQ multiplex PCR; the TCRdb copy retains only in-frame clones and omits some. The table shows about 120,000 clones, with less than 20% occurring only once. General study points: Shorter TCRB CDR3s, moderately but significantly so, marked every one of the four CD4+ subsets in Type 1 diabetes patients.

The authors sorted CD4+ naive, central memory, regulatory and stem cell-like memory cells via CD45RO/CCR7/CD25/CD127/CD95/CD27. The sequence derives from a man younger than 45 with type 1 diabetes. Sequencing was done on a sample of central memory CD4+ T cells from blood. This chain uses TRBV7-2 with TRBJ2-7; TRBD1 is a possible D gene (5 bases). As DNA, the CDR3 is TGTGCCAGCAGCTTAGGTTCAGGGTGGGGCTACGAGCAGTACTTC. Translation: CASSLGSGWGYEQYF.